This T cell receptor beta chain was obtained from a study of CD8+CD57+ T cells in acquired aplastic anemia. Background on the study: Sorted CD4+ and CD8+ cells yielded approximately 3.4 ug of DNA on average. Where healthy donors were concerned, CD4+ cells averaged approximately 10 million reads. Notes on the study in general: CD8+ Simpson's diversity showed no significant patient-control difference. The same twenty-nine CD8+ CDR3 sequences occurred in patients and in controls.

This clonotype came up many times. Antigen unknown. Genomic DNA served as template for TCR beta VDJ and CDR3 profiling. A single record per CDR3 protein comes from TCRdb applying MiXCR to the reads. This sample yields 150,000 to 200,000 distinct CDR3 sequences, of which around 40% are seen a single time; 0.8% to 1.1% belongs to the top ten. This CDR3 region has 15 residues. The ends were cut back, 2 bases at V and 0 bases at J, with 9 bases in the middle. Germline-derived CDR1 and CDR2 are SGHDT and YYEEEE. The source of this sequence is a human donor in good health. The specimen sequenced was sorted CD4+, CD8+, or CD8+CD57+ T cells (not recorded which) from PBMCs. V gene TRBV5-6 combines with J gene TRBJ2-1; D is perhaps TRBD1 (5 bases). The CDR3: CASSFRQTSYNEQFF. The CDR3 DNA sequence: TGTGCCAGCAGCTTCCGACAGACCTCCTACAATGAGCAGTTCTTC.